This TCR beta chain was captured by sequencing in a study of T cells in women clearing cervical HPV infection. Study information: No precancer developed; the control's incident HPV16 infection cleared within 12 months. General observations from the study: Cases carried less TRBV6-7 than controls: roughly 0.11% versus 0.16%.

Turning to this clone: Its antigen is not known. Read data end 3 residues before the CDR3 end; the end is taken from the germline J gene.

Germline lookup yields CDR1 MNHEY and CDR2 SVGEGT. The CDR3 totals 14 residues. Trimming pared 10 bases from V and 6 bases from J, leaving 22 bases between. TCR beta CDR3 amplified by multiplex PCR from 950 to 1,500 ng genomic DNA. Sequencing used immunoSEQ multiplex PCR; TCRdb keeps in-frame clones, though not all of them. The sample includes tens of thousands of clones. This receptor was obtained from a woman aged 18 to 75 with a cervical HPV16 infection that either progressed to CIN3+ or cleared (not recorded which). This chain links TRBV6-2 or TRBV6-3 with TRBJ2-7; a possible D gene is TRBD1 (7 bases). The sequenced material came from blood buffy coat. The CDR3 loop reads CATQSLRQGGEQYF. The CDR3 bases that were read are TGTGCCACCCAGTCCCTCCGTCAGGGGGGCGAG.